This TCR beta chain was observed in a study of T cells in Graves' hyperthyroidism and ophthalmopathy. Researchers amplified the TCR beta CDR3 regions from RNA transcripts. Using the HTBI primer set, a first-round RT-PCR was run on the TCR CDR3. TCRdb redid the calling of the multiplex PCR reads with MiXCR, one entry per CDR3 protein. The profile shows approximately 620,000 distinct CDR3 sequences, 16% of them singletons. This clonotype was detected many times. Subjects with ophthalmopathy showed a Clinical Activity Score no lower than 3, a NOSPECS grade no lower than 4, and a duration shorter than 3 months. Lactation, pregnancy, other autoimmune disease or uncontrolled infection led to exclusion of patients. Sequenced material: blood. The origin of this receptor is a woman in her forties with Graves' ophthalmopathy.

The CDR3 protein is CSARDRPGAQETQYF. The CDR3 DNA sequence: TGCAGTGCTAGAGATCGGCCGGGGGCCCAAGAGACCCAGTACTTC. V gene TRBV20-1 combines with J gene TRBJ2-5; the D call may be TRBD1 or TRBD2 (6 bases each). Deletions cut 0 bases from V and 1 base from J, with 12 bases between. The CDR3 totals 15 residues. Germline V CDR1 and CDR2: DFQATT, SNEGSKA (reference sequence).